These T cell receptor beta chains were read from a single sample in a study of radiation and T cells in renal cell carcinoma. Assay: immunoSEQ multiplex PCR; the TCRdb copy retains only in-frame clones and omits some. Here the sample spans some 81,000 clones, 89% being singletons. Sequenced material: blood, taken from a patient whose treatment included radiotherapy and nephrectomy. The origin of the receptors is an older woman with renal cell carcinoma. Both conserved end residues are part of each CDR3. D genes are given only for firm matches. Not all rows give a size; the values are once, few, many and, for expanded clones, a class.

>TRBD1|TRBV18|TRBJ1-2|-
TGTGCCAGCTCACCAACCGGACAGGGGATCTATGGCTACACCTTC
CASSPTGQGIYGYTF
>-|TRBV7-8|TRBJ1-4|-
TGTGCCAGCAGCTTACGTCAATCTAATGAAAAACTGTTTTTT
CASSLRQSNEKLFF
>-|TRBV13|TRBJ2-7|-
TGTGCCAGCAGCCCGGGTCCTGACTACGAGCAGTACTTC
CASSPGPDYEQYF
>-|TRBV9|TRBJ1-1|-
TGTGCCAGCAGCGTAGCGGAGGGGGCTGAAGCTTTCTTT
CASSVAEGAEAFF
>TRBD1|TRBV9|TRBJ1-2|-
TGTGCCAGCAGCCTCGAAACAGGGGGCTATGGCTACACCTTC
CASSLETGGYGYTF
>-|TRBV7-8|TRBJ1-2|-
TGTGCCAGCAGCTTCCTGACAGGAACCAACTATGGCTACACCTTC
CASSFLTGTNYGYTF
>-|TRBV29-1|TRBJ2-2|-
TGCAGCGGACGGACAGCGGCCGGGGAGCTGTTTTTT
CSGRTAAGELFF
>-|TRBV7-3|TRBJ1-5|-
TGTGCCAGCAGCTTAGTTGAGGGGGTAGTCCAGGGTAGCGATCAGCCCCAGCATTTT
CASSLVEGVVQGSDQPQHF
>TRBD1|TRBV6-5|TRBJ2-1|-
TGTGCCAGCAGCCGGGACAGGAACAATGAGCAGTTCTTC
CASSRDRNNEQFF
>-|TRBV6-1|TRBJ1-5|-
TGTGCCAGCAGAGCTGTGGGCAATCAGCCCCAGCATTTT
CASRAVGNQPQHF
>-|TRBV7-2|TRBJ2-5|once
TGTGCCAGCAGCGCCCGGGAGACCCAGTACTTC
CASSARETQYF
>TRBD1|TRBV19|TRBJ1-1|-
TGTGCCAGTAGTCCCTCTGGTAGGACAGGGGGAAACACTGAAGCTTTCTTT
CASSPSGRTGGNTEAFF
>TRBD2|TRBV7-2|TRBJ2-7|-
TGTGCCAGCAGCCCCTTCGGACTAGCGGGGACTATGGTCTCCTACGAGCAGTACTTC
CASSPFGLAGTMVSYEQYF
>-|TRBV4-3|TRBJ1-1|-
TGCGCCAGCAGCCAAGCTGACACAAATGAAGCTTTCTTT
CASSQADTNEAFF
>-|TRBV25-1|TRBJ1-1|-
TGTGCCAGCAGTCAACAGGGCATGAACACTGAAGCTTTCTTT
CASSQQGMNTEAFF
>-|TRBV28|TRBJ1-6|-
TGTGCCAGCAGTTTCCGCGCGCGTGTTTCCTATAATTCACCCCTCCACTTT
CASSFRARVSYNSPLHF